The rows below give T cell receptor beta chains drawn from one sample of a study of cytomegalovirus exposure and HLA in healthy donors. Profiled with immunoSEQ multiplex PCR; TCRdb holds only in-frame clones, not every one. The table includes around 120,000 clones, roughly 88% detected once. Sequencing input: PBMCs. These receptors were obtained from a man between 18 and 35 years old in good health and CMV-seronegative. Each CDR3 is given with its conserved first and last residue. The D gene is left open where the match is weak. Clone size is not always given. Where it is, it says once, few, many or a class for expanded clones.

v_gene: TRBV19; j_gene: TRBJ2-5; d_gene: TRBD1; abundance: .; CDR3aa: CASSIGTGGLTQYF; CDR3nt: TGTGCCAGTAGTATAGGCACAGGGGGGTTGACCCAGTACTTC
v_gene: TRBV2; j_gene: TRBJ1-1; d_gene: .; abundance: .; CDR3aa: CASSDEGSGTEAFF; CDR3nt: TGTGCCAGCAGTGACGAGGGATCCGGCACTGAAGCTTTCTTT
v_gene: TRBV5-6; j_gene: TRBJ1-4; d_gene: .; abundance: once; CDR3aa: CASSPEPDRSNEKLFF; CDR3nt: TGTGCCAGCAGCCCCGAACCGGACAGATCTAATGAAAAACTGTTTTTT
v_gene: TRBV7-6; j_gene: TRBJ2-6; d_gene: .; abundance: .; CDR3aa: CASHSRGSGANVLTF; CDR3nt: TGTGCCAGCCATTCAAGGGGCTCTGGGGCCAACGTCCTGACTTTC
v_gene: TRBV28; j_gene: TRBJ1-1; d_gene: .; abundance: .; CDR3aa: CASSLYTGLNTEAFF; CDR3nt: TGTGCCAGCAGTTTGTATACAGGACTGAACACTGAAGCTTTCTTT
v_gene: TRBV5-1; j_gene: TRBJ2-7; d_gene: .; abundance: .; CDR3aa: CASSLGLGDLSYEQYF; CDR3nt: TGCGCCAGCAGCTTGGGCTTAGGGGACTTGTCCTACGAGCAGTACTTC
v_gene: TRBV5-1; j_gene: TRBJ2-3; d_gene: TRBD2; abundance: .; CDR3aa: CASSLTSGGTDTQYF; CDR3nt: TGCGCCAGCAGCTTGACTAGCGGGGGGACAGATACGCAGTATTTT
v_gene: TRBV5-1; j_gene: TRBJ1-2; d_gene: .; abundance: .; CDR3aa: CASSLEGPPNGYGYTF; CDR3nt: TGCGCCAGCAGCTTGGAGGGGCCTCCCAATGGCTATGGCTACACCTTC
v_gene: TRBV5-4; j_gene: TRBJ2-1; d_gene: TRBD1; abundance: .; CDR3aa: CASSLGGTGFNEQFF; CDR3nt: TGTGCCAGCAGCTTGGGAGGGACAGGGTTTAATGAGCAGTTCTTC
v_gene: TRBV18; j_gene: TRBJ1-2; d_gene: TRBD1; abundance: .; CDR3aa: CASSPRGQGRKDGYTF; CDR3nt: TGTGCCAGCTCACCAAGGGGACAGGGGCGCAAAGATGGCTACACCTTC
v_gene: TRBV10-3; j_gene: TRBJ1-1; d_gene: TRBD1; abundance: .; CDR3aa: CAISAHSGQMNTEAFF; CDR3nt: TGTGCCATCAGTGCTCACTCGGGACAGATGAACACTGAAGCTTTCTTT
v_gene: TRBV2; j_gene: TRBJ2-2; d_gene: .; abundance: .; CDR3aa: CASVGRGRVGELFF; CDR3nt: TGTGCCAGCGTAGGACGGGGAAGGGTCGGGGAGCTGTTTTTT
v_gene: TRBV27; j_gene: TRBJ1-4; d_gene: TRBD1; abundance: .; CDR3aa: CASSSILTGGGPTNEKLFF; CDR3nt: TGTGCCAGCAGTAGTATTCTTACGGGAGGGGGCCCAACTAATGAAAAACTGTTTTTT
v_gene: TRBV18; j_gene: TRBJ1-2; d_gene: TRBD1; abundance: .; CDR3aa: CASSPPVTGGVYGYTF; CDR3nt: TGTGCCAGCTCACCCCCGGTGACAGGGGGGGTCTATGGCTACACCTTC
v_gene: TRBV5-6; j_gene: TRBJ2-7; d_gene: .; abundance: .; CDR3aa: CASSSDLYRRTYEQYF; CDR3nt: TGTGCCAGCAGCTCCGACCTATACAGAAGGACCTACGAGCAGTACTTC
v_gene: TRBV28; j_gene: TRBJ1-1; d_gene: TRBD1; abundance: .; CDR3aa: CASSLLGTGGRRSEAFF; CDR3nt: TGTGCCAGCAGTTTATTGGGGACAGGGGGGAGGAGATCTGAAGCTTTCTTT
v_gene: TRBV15; j_gene: TRBJ1-4; d_gene: .; abundance: .; CDR3aa: CATREISSENEKLFF; CDR3nt: TGTGCCACCAGAGAAATTAGTTCGGAGAATGAAAAACTGTTTTTT
v_gene: TRBV7-9; j_gene: TRBJ1-4; d_gene: TRBD1; abundance: .; CDR3aa: CASSRTGGEKLFF; CDR3nt: TGTGCCAGCAGCCGGACAGGGGGTGAAAAACTGTTTTTT
v_gene: TRBV6-5; j_gene: TRBJ2-2; d_gene: .; abundance: .; CDR3aa: CASSPPGAGELFF; CDR3nt: TGTGCCAGCAGCCCACCGGGGGCCGGGGAGCTGTTTTTT
v_gene: TRBV19; j_gene: TRBJ1-2; d_gene: .; abundance: .; CDR3aa: CASSTLQGVGQGGYTF; CDR3nt: TGTGCCAGTAGTACCTTACAGGGCGTGGGGCAAGGCGGCTACACCTTC
v_gene: TRBV14; j_gene: TRBJ2-7; d_gene: .; abundance: .; CDR3aa: CASSPWQGDEQYF; CDR3nt: TGTGCCAGCAGCCCGTGGCAGGGCGACGAGCAGTACTTC
v_gene: TRBV11-2; j_gene: TRBJ2-1; d_gene: .; abundance: .; CDR3aa: CASSPLSQYNEQFF; CDR3nt: TGTGCCAGCAGCCCCTTATCTCAGTACAATGAGCAGTTCTTC
v_gene: TRBV28; j_gene: TRBJ1-2; d_gene: .; abundance: few; CDR3aa: CASTPSSTGPDYGYTF; CDR3nt: TGTGCCAGCACCCCGAGCAGTACAGGGCCGGACTATGGCTACACCTTC